The 26 T cell receptor beta chains below all came from one sample that was sequenced in a study of cytomegalovirus exposure and HLA in healthy donors. The PCR had 60 Vbeta and 13 Jbeta primers. Sequencing was performed with immunoSEQ multiplex PCR; in TCRdb, only in-frame clones are kept and a portion is missing. The sample includes 100,000 to 150,000 clones, 70% to 80% of them seen just once. The sequenced material came from PBMCs. The receptors derive from a woman in her 50s in good health and CMV-seronegative.

This clone has only a few counts. The V and J genes are TRBV28 and TRBJ2-7, with TRBD2 as a possible D gene (7 bases). Per the germline V gene, CDR1 is MDHEN and CDR2 is SYDVKM. Trimming took off 8 bases at V and 6 bases at J, with 20 bases between the two ends. CDR3 size: 14 residues. The CDR3 coding sequence is TGTGCCAGCGGCGGGAGAACAGGGCGGATCGAGCAGTACTTC. Protein sequence: CASGGRTGRIEQYF. Supplemented by reference TRBV28 and TRBJ2-7, the full variable domain reads DVKVTQSSRYLVKRTGEKVFLECVQDMDHENMFWYRQDPGLGLRLIYFSYDVKMKEKGDIPEGYSVSREKKERFSLILESASTNQTSMYLCASGGRTGRIEQYFGPGTRLTVT.

The V call is TRBV21-1, the J call TRBJ2-1; TRBD2, the D gene given by the table, was not confirmed from the DNA. TRBV21-1 is annotated as a pseudogene. The CDR3 loop spans 16 amino acids. This chain's CDR3 is CASSKGDRSSYNEQFF. The DNA for the CDR3 is TGTGCCAGCAGCAAAGGAGACCGGAGCTCCTACAATGAGCAGTTCTTC.

The chain has TRBV6-1 and TRBJ2-5, with TRBD2 as a possible D gene (6 bases). Per the germline V gene, CDR1 is MNHNS and CDR2 is SASEGT. CDR3 length equals 11 residues. With 7 bases removed from V and 5 bases from J, the gap between germline ends came to 8 bases. Here the CDR3 reads CASTREETQYF. CDR3 DNA: TGTGCCAGCACCCGGGAGGAGACCCAGTACTTC.

The chain has TRBV15 and TRBJ1-5; D call uncertain. CDR3 length equals 12 residues. Germline V gene data show CDR1 as LNHNV and CDR2 as YYDKDF (reference sequence). V lost 0 bases and J 12 bases, leaving 9 bases between the germline ends. Written as DNA, the CDR3 is TGTGCCACCAGCAGAGATTACACGGGCCAGCATTTT. Its translation is CATSRDYTGQHF.

On this clone itself: One end of the junction does not line up with germline, which may come from a read error. The gene calls are TRBV5-6 and TRBJ1-5; 10 bases align to TRBD1. Germline V gene lookup returns CDR1 SGHDT and CDR2 YYEEEE. This CDR3 contains 18 residues. CDR3 loop: CASSSFKRQGATNQPQNF. In nucleotides, the CDR3 is TGTGCCAGCAGCTCCTTCAAGAGACAGGGGGCGACGAATCAGCCCCAGAATTTT.

This chain connects TRBV7-2 to TRBJ1-1; maybe TRBD1 (5 bases). V was shortened by 1 base and J by 0 bases, with 9 bases between the two germline ends. The germline gives CDR1 SGHTA, CDR2 FQGNSA. The CDR3 is made up of 15 amino acids. CDR3 amino acids: CASSLGGGMNTEAFF. The CDR3 DNA reads as TGTGCCAGCAGCTTAGGGGGGGGGATGAACACTGAAGCTTTCTTT.

The chain is built from TRBV7-8 and TRBJ2-5, with 7 bases matching TRBD2. The J segment lost 4 bases and the V segment lost 0 bases, leaving 2 bases of the junction unmatched. The CDR3 loop spans 14 amino acids. Germline assignment: CDR1 SGHVS and CDR2 FQNEAQ. CDR3 region: CASSLAERGETQYF. The CDR3, as DNA: TGTGCCAGCAGCTTAGCGGAGCGGGGAGAGACCCAGTACTTC.

V is TRBV4-3 and J is TRBJ1-2; 7 nucleotides line up with TRBD1. Germline CDR1 is LGHNA and CDR2 is YSLEER. V dropped 0 bases and J dropped 2; count of bases not matched to a gene: 3. The CDR3 totals 15 residues. CDR3 bases: TGCGCCAGCAGCCAAGATCGGGACAGAAACTATGGCTACACCTTC. Amino acid sequence: CASSQDRDRNYGYTF.

CDR3 in DNA: TGTGCCAGCGGGCCCCAAGAGACCCAGTACTTC. It encodes CASGPQETQYF. The J gene is TRBJ2-5, the V gene TRBV9; D is unclear. The V end lost 7 bases, the J end lost 1 base, and 5 bases lay between the germline ends. The CDR3 has 11 amino acids. In germline, CDR1 is SGDLS, CDR2 YYNGEE.

This clone has a single count. The V and J genes are TRBV4-3 and TRBJ2-3; TRBD1 matches at 8 bases. The CDR3 contains 16 residues. Germline trimming cut 2 bases from V and 6 bases from J; bases unmatched to any gene: 10. CDR1 LGHNA and CDR2 YSLEER come from the germline V gene. CDR3 nucleotides: TGCGCCAGCAGCCAACGCACAGGGGGTTTGATGGATACGCAGTATTTT. Its protein product is CASSQRTGGLMDTQYF.

The rearrangement uses TRBV19 and TRBJ2-1; 7 nucleotides agree with TRBD1. The CDR3 consists of 16 residues. Losses at the gene ends were 5 bases for V and 2 bases for J; bases not matched to a gene: 9. Germline assignment: CDR1 LNHDA and CDR2 SQIVND (reference sequence). CDR3 bases: TGTGCCAGTAGTTATGACCCGGGACAGACCTACAATGAGCAGTTCTTC. Amino acid sequence: CASSYDPGQTYNEQFF.

The rearrangement links TRBV7-9 to TRBJ1-1; 7 nucleotides agree with TRBD1. Germline V lookup: CDR1 SEHNR, CDR2 FQNEAQ (reference sequence). With 5 bases clipped from V and 4 bases from J, the junction kept 1 base outside the gene matches. The CDR3 spans 12 residues. The CDR3 DNA reads as TGTGCCAGCAGCCGACAGGGCACTGAAGCTTTCTTT. Its protein product is CASSRQGTEAFF.

This clone came up a few times. V gene TRBV5-6 combines with J gene TRBJ2-1; D possibly corresponds to TRBD1 (6 bases). V shed 2 bases and J shed 12 bases, with 18 bases lying between them. Germline CDR1 reads SGHDT; CDR2 reads YYEEEE. This CDR3 is 14 amino acids long. CDR3: CASSFGTGRERQFF. The CDR3 DNA reads TGTGCCAGCAGCTTTGGAACAGGGCGCGAAAGGCAGTTCTTC. The complete variable domain, with remaining parts taken from reference TRBV5-6 and TRBJ2-1, reads DAGVTQSPTHLIKTRGQQVTLRCSPKSGHDTVSWYQQALGQGPQFIFQYYEEEERQRGNFPDRFSGHQFPNYSSELNVNALLLGDSALYLCASSFGTGRERQFFGPGTRLTVL.

Concerning this clone: Other DNA sequences in the sample encode the same CDR3. The rearrangement links TRBV27 to TRBJ2-1; 7 bases align to TRBD2. The junction had 13 bases not matched to a gene; V was cut back by 8 bases and J by 6 bases. CDR1 and CDR2 (germline): MNHEY, SMNVEV (reference sequence). The CDR3 runs 15 residues. The CDR3 coding sequence is TGTGCCAGCTCCCAGACTAGCCTTGGCTCCAATGAGCAGTTCTTC. This sequence encodes CASSQTSLGSNEQFF.

V usage is TRBV7-6 and J usage is TRBJ1-3; no definite D call. Germline assignment: CDR1 SGHVS and CDR2 FNYEAQ. V gave up 4 bases and J gave up 0 bases, with 10 bases separating them. The CDR3 is 15 amino acids. The CDR3 loop is CASSSIQYSGNTIYF. The CDR3 nucleotides read TGTGCCAGCAGCTCGATTCAGTACTCTGGAAACACCATATATTTT.

The rearrangement uses TRBV5-1 and TRBJ1-4; possibly TRBD1 for D (6 bases). This CDR3 has 16 residues. V was trimmed by 2 bases and J by 4 bases, leaving 15 bases between them. Looked up from germline, CDR1 is SGHRS and CDR2 is YFSETQ. As DNA, the CDR3 is TGCGCCAGCAGCTTAATTTGGACAGAGAGTAATGAAAAACTGTTTTTT. Its protein product is CASSLIWTESNEKLFF.

V is TRBV5-1 and J is TRBJ2-1, with 11 bases that match TRBD2. CDR1 SGHRS and CDR2 YFSETQ come from the germline V gene. This CDR3 has 17 amino acids. J was trimmed by 3 bases and V by 4 bases; bases with no gene match: 9. The CDR3 is CASSPLLAGVSYNEQFF. The CDR3 DNA is TGCGCCAGCAGCCCCTTACTAGCGGGAGTAAGCTACAATGAGCAGTTCTTC. The full variable domain, with the rest looked up from reference TRBV5-1 and TRBJ2-1, is KAGVTQTPRYLIKTRGQQVTLSCSPISGHRSVSWYQQTPGQGLQFLFEYFSETQRNKGNFPGRFSGRQFSNSRSEMNVSTLELGDSALYLCASSPLLAGVSYNEQFFGPGTRLTVL.

J is TRBJ2-1 and V is TRBV19; perhaps TRBD2 as D (6 bases). Trimming stripped 4 bases from V and 6 bases from J, with 19 bases between. Germline V CDR1 and CDR2: LNHDA, SQIVND (reference sequence). The CDR3 spans 16 residues. The CDR3 nucleotides are TGTGCCAGTAGTACACACGCACCGGGAGTAAGCAATGAGCAGTTCTTC. It codes for CASSTHAPGVSNEQFF.

The CDR3: CASNLRSSYNEQFF. The CDR3 coding sequence is TGTGCCAGTAATCTGAGGAGCTCCTACAATGAGCAGTTCTTC. This rearrangement joins TRBV19 to TRBJ2-1; D is unclear. The germline CDR1 and CDR2 sequences are LNHDA and SQIVND (reference sequence). The length of the CDR3 is 14 residues. V lost 7 bases to trimming and J lost 0 bases, with 10 bases between them.

This CDR3 is CASKRTSALLEQYF. The CDR3 DNA follows: TGTGCCAGCAAAAGGACTAGCGCCCTTCTCGAGCAGTACTTC. The chain links TRBV6-1 to TRBJ2-7; TRBD2 matches 9 bases. This CDR3 is 14 amino acids long. The germline CDR1 and CDR2 sequences are MNHNS and SASEGT. The V segment lost 7 bases and the J segment 6 bases; nucleotides outside the gene matches: 10.

The chain recombines TRBV30 with TRBJ1-2; tentative D call: TRBD1 (6 bases). This CDR3 spans 14 amino acids. V gave up 0 bases and J gave up 4 bases, with 12 bases separating them. The germline V gene has CDR1 GTSNPN and CDR2 SVGIG (reference sequence). CDR3 nucleotides: TGTGCCTGGAGTGTACAGGGTGGAGGCTATGGCTACACCTTC. It encodes CAWSVQGGGYGYTF.

The genes are TRBV29-1 and TRBJ2-3, with 7 bases matching TRBD2. J lost 3 bases, V lost 8 bases, and 20 bases had no gene match. The CDR3 is 17 residues long. CDR1 and CDR2 (germline): SQVTM, ANQGSEA. CDR3 protein: CSTMGGEPGGHTDTQYF. The CDR3 DNA reads as TGCAGCACCATGGGGGGGGAGCCTGGCGGCCATACAGATACGCAGTATTTT.

Remarks on this clone: One end of the junction does not line up with germline, which may come from a read error. The V and J genes are TRBV5-6 and TRBJ1-5; D not resolved. Germline CDR1 and CDR2: SGHDT and YYEEEE. This CDR3 is 15 amino acids long. The CDR3 spells CASSSEGRSNQPQNF. CDR3 nucleotides: TGTGCCAGCAGCTCCGAGGGAAGGAGCAATCAGCCCCAGAATTTT.

The V and J genes are TRBV28 and TRBJ2-1; possibly TRBD1 for D (6 bases). Trimming cost V 6 bases and J 9 bases, with 15 bases left between them. This CDR3 is 13 amino acids long. CDR1 MDHEN and CDR2 SYDVKM come from the germline V gene. The CDR3 spells CASRAPARGEQFF. CDR3 bases: TGTGCCAGCAGGGCCCCAGCCAGGGGTGAGCAGTTCTTC.

This rearrangement joins TRBV4-3 to TRBJ1-4, with TRBD1 matching 7 bases. CDR1 is LGHNA, CDR2 YSLEER, per germline. The V and J ends lost 2 bases and 11 bases, in that order; junction bases with no gene match: 8. The CDR3 consists of 14 residues. The CDR3 sequence is CASSQRQGNGKLFF. The CDR3, as DNA: TGCGCCAGCAGCCAAAGACAGGGAAATGGTAAACTGTTTTTT.

This chain uses TRBV6-1 with TRBJ1-2, with unresolved D. Germline-derived CDR1 and CDR2 are MNHNS and SASEGT. Trimming shortened V by 2 bases and J by 0 bases, and 10 bases separated the two germline ends. This CDR3 is built from 15 residues. DNA of the CDR3: TGTGCCAGCAGTGAAACGGGAGTCGCTAACTATGGCTACACCTTC. Protein: CASSETGVANYGYTF.